This TCR beta chain was retrieved from a study of blood T cell repertoires in COVID-19. The germline V and J ends were trimmed by 8 bases and 2 bases, with 28 bases remaining between them. Germline CDR1 reads MDHEN; CDR2 reads SYDVKM. There are 19 residues in the CDR3. Sequencing was performed with immunoSEQ multiplex PCR; in TCRdb, only in-frame clones are kept and a portion is missing. The data contain approximately 440,000 clones, 87% of them seen just once; the ten biggest clones take up 0.7%. The V and J genes are TRBV28 and TRBJ1-5, with a possible D match to TRBD1 (6 bases). This receptor was taken from a woman aged 18 to 35 who had recovered from COVID-19. Sequenced sample: PBMCs or T cells enriched from blood (not recorded which). CDR3 amino acids: CASWGFQQGRNAGNQPQHF. In DNA, the CDR3 is TGTGCCAGCTGGGGGTTTCAACAGGGAAGAAATGCGGGCAATCAGCCCCAGCATTTT.